This entry is about one T cell receptor beta chain. Its antigen remains unknown. Measured with immunoSEQ multiplex PCR; TCRdb has only the in-frame clones, and not every one. The sample consists of about 54,000 clones, 80% to 90% of them appearing once. This entry belongs to a study of a mutant IDH1 vaccine in newly diagnosed glioma. For the study at large: Vaccination started 4-6 weeks after radiotherapy alone, or with temozolomide cycles. The sex distribution of treated patients was around 60% male and roughly 38% female, with a mean age of around 40 years. At week 47 came visit V13, while visit V12 had come at week 35.

Documented time point: week 35, safety follow-up. Each vaccine dose was 300 ug of mutant IDH1 20-mer peptide, with topical imiquimod. Trimming took 6 bases from V and 5 from J, leaving 20 bases between them. This CDR3 is built from 15 residues. The germline V gene has CDR1 KGHSH and CDR2 LQKENI. This TCR came from a man between 40 and 49 years old with glioma. The genes are TRBV18 and TRBJ2-7; D not certain. Sequenced here: PBMCs, sampled from a glioma patient whose treatment included an IDH1 peptide vaccine. The chain's CDR3 is CASSNQRDSKDEQYF. Written as DNA, the CDR3 is TGTGCCAGCTCCAACCAACGAGACTCCAAGGACGAGCAGTACTTC. The full variable domain, with the rest looked up from reference TRBV18 and TRBJ2-7, is NAGVMQNPRHLVRRRGQEARLRCSPMKGHSHVYWYRQLPEEGLKFMVYLQKENIIDESGMPKERFSAEFPKEGPSILRIQQVVRGDSAAYFCASSNQRDSKDEQYFGPGTRLTVT.